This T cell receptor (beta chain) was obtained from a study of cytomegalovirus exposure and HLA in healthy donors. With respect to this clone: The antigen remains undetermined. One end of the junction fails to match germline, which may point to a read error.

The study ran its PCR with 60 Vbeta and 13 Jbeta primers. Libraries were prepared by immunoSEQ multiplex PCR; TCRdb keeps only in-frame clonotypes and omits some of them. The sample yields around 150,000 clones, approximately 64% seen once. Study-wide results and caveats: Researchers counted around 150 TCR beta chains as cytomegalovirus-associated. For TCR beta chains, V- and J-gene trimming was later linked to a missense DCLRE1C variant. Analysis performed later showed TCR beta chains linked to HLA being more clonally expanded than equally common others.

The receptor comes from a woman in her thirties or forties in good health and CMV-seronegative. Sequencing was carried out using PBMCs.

The chain's CDR3 is CASSSRSPSGANKQFF. The CDR3 DNA reads TGTGCCAGCAGCTCTCGTTCCCCTAGCGGGGCCAATAAGCAGTTCTTC. This rearrangement joins TRBV7-9 to TRBJ2-1; 9 bases line up with TRBD2. The CDR3 consists of 16 residues. Germline assignment: CDR1 SEHNR and CDR2 FQNEAQ (reference sequence). The variable domain in full, with the rest retrieved from reference TRBV7-9 and TRBJ2-1, is DTGVSQNPRHKITKRGQNVTFRCDPISEHNRLYWYRQTLGQGPEFLTYFQNEAQLEKSRLLSDRFSAERPKGSFSTLEIQRTEQGDSAMYLCASSSRSPSGANKQFFGPGTRLTVL.